This T cell receptor beta chain comes out of a study of blood T cells in healthy people across ages. The study recruited healthy Caucasian donors from Russia who were aged roughly 6 to 95. After removal of 4 bases from V and 5 bases from J, the junction contained 6 bases not matched to a gene. The CDR3 spans 14 residues. CDR1 and CDR2 from the germline V gene are SGDLS and YYNGEE. PCR was performed a second time for 7 to 11 cycles using a sample-barcoded 5' primer and a J-beta primer mix. Every sample gave at least 2.5 million paired-end reads containing CDR3. TCRdb ran MiXCR on the 5' RACE reads and lists one entry per CDR3 protein. The table shows about 900,000 distinct CDR3 sequences, with less than 80% occurring only once.

Specimen: blood. V and J are TRBV9 and TRBJ2-3, with 8 positions matching TRBD1. This sequence was found in a man aged 30 to 45 in good health. CDR3 sequence: CASSKDREQDTQYF. CDR3 in DNA: TGTGCCAGCAGCAAGGACAGGGAGCAAGATACGCAGTATTTT. The complete variable domain, with remaining parts taken from reference TRBV9 and TRBJ2-3, reads DSGVTQTPKHLITATGQRVTLRCSPRSGDLSVYWYQQSLDQGLQFLIQYYNGEERAKGNILERFSAQQFPDLHSELNLSSLELGDSALYFCASSKDREQDTQYFGPGTRLTVL.